This T cell receptor (beta chain) was profiled in a study of blood T cells in healthy people across ages. PCR was performed a second time for about 7 to 12 cycles using a sample-barcoded 5' primer and a J-beta primer mix. Every cDNA molecule carried a tag from a template-switch adaptor bearing 12 random nucleotides. TCRdb reanalysed the 5' RACE reads using MiXCR and keeps one entry per CDR3 protein. The table records approximately 850,000 distinct CDR3 sequences, roughly 50% of them present only once. Details on this clonotype: The junction departs from germline at one end; a sequencing error may be responsible.

Germline lookup yields CDR1 DFQATT and CDR2 SNEGSKA (reference sequence). This CDR3 is built from 14 residues. The material sequenced was blood. The V and J genes are TRBV20-1 and TRBJ1-2, with D possibly matching TRBD1 (5 bases). This TCR came from a man aged 25 to 40 in good health. The CDR3 region has the DNA TGCAGTGCCAGAGGATCGGGGGGGAAGGGAGGCTACACCTTC. This translates into CSARGSGGKGGYTF.